These T cell receptor beta chains were read from a single sample in a study of T cell responses to AZD1222 COVID-19 vaccine. The data were produced by immunoSEQ multiplex PCR, yet TCRdb's version contains in-frame clones alone and is incomplete. The data show about 100,000 clones, around nine tenths seen once. Source: peripheral blood, taken on day 0 of AZD1222 vaccination. Receptor source: an adult in good health. The CDR3 runs from the conserved cysteine through the conserved F or W. Each record gives: J gene, clone size, V gene, D gene, CDR3 DNA, CDR3 protein. The D gene is left open where the match is weak. Expanded clones are given a class, and other clones once, few, many or no size at all.

J: TRBJ1-2
size: .
V: TRBV12-3/TRBV12-4
D: .
DNA: TGTGCCAGCAGTTTGGACCACTATGGCTACACCTTC
CDR3: CASSLDHYGYTF

J: TRBJ2-7
size: .
V: TRBV10-1
D: TRBD2
DNA: TGCGCCAGCAGCGGCGGGGGAATTGGCGACGAGCAGTACTTC
CDR3: CASSGGGIGDEQYF

J: TRBJ2-2
size: .
V: TRBV6-5
D: .
DNA: TGTGCCAGCAGGAAGGACCAACTGAACACCGGGGAGCTGTTTTTT
CDR3: CASRKDQLNTGELFF

J: TRBJ1-1
size: .
V: TRBV4-1
D: .
DNA: TGCGCCAGCAGCCAAGGGGTGGAGAACACTGAAGCTTTCTTT
CDR3: CASSQGVENTEAFF

J: TRBJ2-1
size: .
V: TRBV3-1/TRBV3-2
D: .
DNA: TGTGCCAGCAGCCAAGTCGGGGGAGCCTCCTCCTACAATGAGCAGTTCTTC
CDR3: CASSQVGGASSYNEQFF

J: TRBJ1-5
size: .
V: TRBV3-1/TRBV3-2
D: .
DNA: TGTGCCAGCAGCCAAGATACGGGGGGCAGGCAGCCCCAGCATTTT
CDR3: CASSQDTGGRQPQHF

J: TRBJ2-7
size: .
V: TRBV5-4
D: .
DNA: TGTGCCAGCAGCGCAACAGGCCGCGGGTTGAGGGAGCAGTACTTC
CDR3: CASSATGRGLREQYF

J: TRBJ2-2
size: .
V: TRBV7-2
D: TRBD2
DNA: TGTGCCAGCAGCTTAGGGGGGGGACTACGGGCCACCGGGGAGCTGTTTTTT
CDR3: CASSLGGGLRATGELFF

J: TRBJ1-5
size: .
V: TRBV15
D: TRBD1
DNA: TGTGCCACCAGCAGAGATCAGGGGGCTGGGCAGCCCCAGCATTTT
CDR3: CATSRDQGAGQPQHF

J: TRBJ2-1
size: .
V: TRBV20-1
D: .
DNA: TGCAGTGCACCCGCTTGGAACGAGCAGTTCTTC
CDR3: CSAPAWNEQFF

J: TRBJ1-2
size: .
V: TRBV29-1
D: .
DNA: TGCAGCGCCCCGACAGGCAGTGGTGGCTACACCTTC
CDR3: CSAPTGSGGYTF

J: TRBJ2-7
size: .
V: TRBV25-1
D: .
DNA: TGTGCCAGCAGGGGCGAACAGACGTTCTACGAGCAGTACTTC
CDR3: CASRGEQTFYEQYF

J: TRBJ2-7
size: .
V: TRBV7-2
D: .
DNA: TGTGCCAGCAGCCTCCGTGGACTCTCCTACGAGCAGTACTTC
CDR3: CASSLRGLSYEQYF

J: TRBJ1-1
size: .
V: TRBV12-3/TRBV12-4
D: .
DNA: TGTGCCAGCAGTCTTTGGGGACTTGAAGCTTTCTTT
CDR3: CASSLWGLEAFF

J: TRBJ2-3
size: .
V: TRBV27
D: TRBD2
DNA: TGTGCCAGCAGCCTCAATCGGGGAGGGACAGATACGCAGTATTTT
CDR3: CASSLNRGGTDTQYF

J: TRBJ2-7
size: few
V: TRBV5-1
D: .
DNA: TGCGCCAGCAGCTTGGGGGTAGGCGAGCAGTACTTC
CDR3: CASSLGVGEQYF

J: TRBJ1-1
size: few
V: TRBV5-1
D: .
DNA: TGCGCCAGCAGCGCTGGGGGGGGAGTAGGGTACACTGAAGCTTTCTTT
CDR3: CASSAGGGVGYTEAFF

J: TRBJ2-7
size: .
V: TRBV24-1
D: TRBD2
DNA: TGTGCCACCCAAAGGGGCAGCGGGGTGCGAAGAAGAGAGCAGCAAACCTACGAGCAGTACTTC
CDR3: CATQRGSGVRRREQQTYEQYF

J: TRBJ1-3
size: .
V: TRBV21-1
D: .
DNA: TGTGCCAGCAGCAAAAGGGGCAGGGGTTGCGACACCATATATTTT
CDR3: CASSKRGRGCDTIYF

J: TRBJ1-2
size: .
V: TRBV9
D: .
DNA: TGTGCCAGCAGCAACCAGACACCGGGCTACACCTTC
CDR3: CASSNQTPGYTF

J: TRBJ2-6
size: .
V: TRBV19
D: .
DNA: TGTGCCACAAGACAGGCGTACTCTGGGGCCAACGTCCTGACTTTC
CDR3: CATRQAYSGANVLTF

J: TRBJ2-5
size: .
V: TRBV11-2
D: TRBD1
DNA: TGTGCCAGCAGCAACTTGGGACAGGGGAATATCCAGTACTTC
CDR3: CASSNLGQGNIQYF

J: TRBJ1-2
size: .
V: TRBV29-1
D: .
DNA: TGCAGCGTTGAGGACCTACAGGACCGCTACACCTTC
CDR3: CSVEDLQDRYTF

J: TRBJ2-3
size: .
V: TRBV9
D: .
DNA: TGTGCCAGCAGCCCCAGGGACACCGCGACAATTACGCAGTATTTT
CDR3: CASSPRDTATITQYF

J: TRBJ2-7
size: few
V: TRBV5-1
D: TRBD1
DNA: TGCGCCAGCAGCCCCACATTCCGGACAGGCGGCTACGAGCAGTACTTC
CDR3: CASSPTFRTGGYEQYF

J: TRBJ2-5
size: .
V: TRBV29-1
D: .
DNA: TGCAGCGTTGTTTTCACCCGAGAGACCCAGTACTTC
CDR3: CSVVFTRETQYF

J: TRBJ1-2
size: few
V: TRBV9
D: TRBD1
DNA: TGTGCCAGCAGCGTCGGGGACAGGGGTTTTGTAAATGGCTACACCTTC
CDR3: CASSVGDRGFVNGYTF

J: TRBJ1-4
size: .
V: TRBV7-6
D: .
DNA: TGTGCCAGCAGCTTAGAACAGGCCGCAACTAATGAAAAACTGTTTTTT
CDR3: CASSLEQAATNEKLFF

J: TRBJ1-1
size: .
V: TRBV5-6
D: TRBD1
DNA: TGTGCCAGCAGCCCGGACAGGGTGGGGAACACTGAAGCTTTCTTT
CDR3: CASSPDRVGNTEAFF

J: TRBJ1-5
size: .
V: TRBV18
D: .
DNA: TGTGCCAGCTCACCGACGTCTGGGAATCAGCCCCAGCATTTT
CDR3: CASSPTSGNQPQHF

J: TRBJ1-2
size: .
V: TRBV5-5
D: .
DNA: TGTGCCAGCAGCTTGCTTGAGGGGTCTAATGGCTACACCTTC
CDR3: CASSLLEGSNGYTF

J: TRBJ2-5
size: .
V: TRBV18
D: .
DNA: TGTGCCAGCTCACCGGTTGCGGGCGGACAAGAGACCCAGTACTTC
CDR3: CASSPVAGGQETQYF

J: TRBJ1-1
size: .
V: TRBV7-8
D: .
DNA: TGTGCCAGCAGCTTAGACGGCTCTAAGGGGGCTTTCTTT
CDR3: CASSLDGSKGAFF

J: TRBJ1-1
size: .
V: TRBV9
D: .
DNA: TGTGCCAGCAGCGTAGAAGGCGAGGGTAGGACTGAAGCTTTCTTT
CDR3: CASSVEGEGRTEAFF

J: TRBJ2-7
size: .
V: TRBV6-5
D: .
DNA: TGTGCCAGCAGGCTCGGGATGGTTTCCTACGAGCAGTACTTC
CDR3: CASRLGMVSYEQYF

J: TRBJ1-1
size: few
V: TRBV7-9
D: .
DNA: TGTGCCAGCACTAAACAGGGAGACACTGAAGCTTTCTTT
CDR3: CASTKQGDTEAFF